This TCR beta chain originates from a study of cytomegalovirus exposure and HLA in healthy donors. Study-wide results and limits: The CMV antigen specificity of a few CMV-associated chains was confirmed through in vitro analysis. The listing of roughly 160 TCR beta chains classed them as cytomegalovirus-associated. The majority of TCR sequences were rare, yet some public TCRs appeared in many donors.

Only one count was recorded for this clone. What it binds is not known. From germline, CDR1 is SGDLS and CDR2 YYNGEE. V was shortened by 2 bases and J by 1 base, with 9 bases between the two germline ends. CDR3 length: 14 amino acids. The repertoire was sequenced with immunoSEQ multiplex PCR; TCRdb's copy has only in-frame clones and lacks some. Of approximately 160,000 clones listed, about 88% are singletons. The sequencing input was PBMCs. The receptor was derived from a woman aged 18-29 years in good health and CMV-seronegative. The chain links TRBV9 to TRBJ1-1; D perhaps matches TRBD1 (5 bases). CDR3 in amino acids: CASSVSGGNTEAFF. The DNA of the CDR3 is TGTGCCAGCAGCGTCTCGGGGGGGAACACTGAAGCTTTCTTT.